These 16 T cell receptor beta chains were sequenced from one sample in a study of PD-1 blockade in classical Hodgkin lymphoma. The time point here: cycle 4 day 1 (C4D1), after more than five weeks of nivolumab. All trial patients relapsed after autologous stem cell transplantation. TCRdb keeps only in-frame clones here, not all; method: immunoSEQ multiplex PCR. The repertoire holds some 90,000 clones, with 78% as singletons. Sequencing used peripheral blood mononuclear cells (PBMCs), obtained before the fourth cycle of nivolumab. The receptors stem from a human donor with classical Hodgkin lymphoma.

This chain uses TRBV27 with TRBJ2-3; 11 nucleotides align to TRBD2. CDR1 and CDR2 from the germline V gene are MNHEY and SMNVEV (reference sequence). The CDR3 runs 15 residues. V gave up 5 bases and J gave up 6 bases; unmatched junction bases: 7. CDR3 protein: CASSLIAGGPDTQYF. CDR3 nucleotide sequence: TGTGCCAGCAGTCTCATAGCGGGAGGGCCGGATACGCAGTATTTT.

V is TRBV7-8 and J is TRBJ2-3, with a tentative D call TRBD2 (5 bases). The CDR3 length is 15 residues. Per the germline V gene, CDR1 is SGHVS and CDR2 is FQNEAQ. Trimming took 3 bases from V and 0 from J, leaving 10 bases between them. This CDR3 reads CASSFNPGSTDTQYF. CDR3 DNA sequence: TGTGCCAGCAGCTTCAATCCGGGGAGCACAGATACGCAGTATTTT.

This sequence joins TRBV6-5 and TRBJ2-5; 7 bases align to TRBD2. The J call may be wrong; the DNA end is better matched by TRBJ2-7. The CDR3 has 14 residues. In germline, CDR1 is MNHEY, CDR2 SVGAGI. This CDR3 reads CASSSVLGGSEQYF. The DNA for the CDR3 is TGTGCCAGCAGTTCCGTTCTGGGAGGGTCCGAGCAGTACTTC.

The chain carries TRBV28 and TRBJ2-7; tentatively, D is TRBD1 (7 bases). V was pared by 2 bases and J by 6 bases, with 20 bases between. There are 16 residues in the CDR3. CDR1 is MDHEN, CDR2 SYDVKM, per germline. CDR3 sequence (DNA): TGTGCCAGCAGTTTAGGAGGGGGCCCCCCCCTGTCCGAGCAGTACTTC. Amino acid sequence: CASSLGGGPPLSEQYF.

This clone was seen more than once but under ten times. The chain links TRBV6-4 to TRBJ1-5; unclear D gene. Deletions cut 4 bases from V and 7 bases from J, with 11 bases between. Germline CDR1 is MRHNA and CDR2 is SNTAGT. The CDR3 has 13 amino acids. CDR3 residues: CASSAETGQPQHF. The CDR3, as DNA: TGTGCCAGCAGTGCAGAGACGGGGCAGCCCCAGCATTTT.

This clone was seen just once. The chain recombines TRBV28 with TRBJ1-5, with D possibly matching TRBD1 (5 bases). Trimming took 5 bases from V and 2 from J, leaving 16 bases between them. This CDR3 contains 16 residues. CDR1 and CDR2 (germline): MDHEN, SYDVKM. The CDR3 nucleotides read TGTGCCAGCAGTCCCCCGGGAGGGGATGGCAATCAGCCCCAGCATTTT. This gives the protein CASSPPGGDGNQPQHF.

This chain links TRBV4-2 with TRBJ2-1, with D possibly being TRBD2 (6 bases). The CDR3 totals 16 residues. The germline CDR1 and CDR2 sequences are LGHNA and YNFKEQ. Trimming took 2 bases from V and 3 from J, leaving 14 bases between them. The CDR3 protein is CASSQKISGFYNEQFF. The CDR3 bases are TGTGCCAGCAGCCAAAAAATTAGCGGCTTCTACAATGAGCAGTTCTTC.

V usage is TRBV28 and J usage is TRBJ1-2, with D possibly matching TRBD1 (6 bases). V lost 5 bases and J 4 bases, leaving 14 bases between the germline ends. The CDR3 extends over 14 amino acids. Germline V CDR1 and CDR2: MDHEN, SYDVKM. CDR3 bases: TGTGCCAGCAGTCCAGGACAGTTTATCTATGGCTACACCTTC. Protein product: CASSPGQFIYGYTF.

V gene TRBV6-1 combines with J gene TRBJ1-1; 8 bases match TRBD1. Germline V gene data show CDR1 as MNHNS and CDR2 as SASEGT. There are 14 residues in the CDR3. V lost 7 bases and J lost 4; bases outside the gene matches: 8. The CDR3 DNA sequence: TGTGCCAGCACCGTCAGACAGGGGCGCACTGAAGCTTTCTTT. It specifies CASTVRQGRTEAFF.

This clone was found a few times. The chain uses TRBV6-1 and TRBJ1-6; the D gene is possibly TRBD1 (6 bases). Trimming left V 8 bases short and J 9 bases short, with 17 bases between. The germline V gene encodes CDR1 MNHNS and CDR2 SASEGT. The CDR3 is made up of 14 amino acids. The DNA for the CDR3 is TGTGCCAGCCGCTCGACAGGAGCAGTTTCACCCCTCCACTTT. Its protein product is CASRSTGAVSPLHF.

This clone was seen a handful of times. CDR3 protein: CASSSAPLAGGPYVKQYF. The CDR3 DNA reads TGTGCCAGCAGCTCCGCCCCTCTAGCGGGAGGCCCCTACGTCAAGCAGTACTTC. The genes are TRBV11-2 and TRBJ2-7; 11 bases fit TRBD2. The CDR3 extends over 18 amino acids. Germline V gene lookup returns CDR1 SGHAT and CDR2 FQNNGV. The V segment lost 4 bases and the J segment 8 bases; nucleotides outside the gene matches: 19.

The chain employs TRBV2 and TRBJ2-5; D is ambiguous. This CDR3 region has 12 residues. Trimming stripped 5 bases from V and 0 bases from J, with 4 bases between. CDR1 and CDR2 (germline): SNHLY, FYNNEI. The CDR3 protein is CASSLHQETQYF. CDR3 nucleotides: TGTGCCAGCAGTTTGCACCAAGAGACCCAGTACTTC.

The count of this clone is one. The chain links TRBV19 to TRBJ2-6, with unresolved D. CDR1 LNHDA and CDR2 SQIVND come from the germline V gene (reference sequence). The CDR3 loop spans 14 amino acids. V was shortened by 4 bases and J by 0 bases, with 4 bases between the two germline ends. The CDR3 loop is CASSKVSGANVLTF. In nucleotides, the CDR3 is TGTGCCAGTAGTAAGGTCTCTGGGGCCAACGTCCTGACTTTC.

The chain has TRBV7-2 and TRBJ2-3; D not certain. The germline V gene encodes CDR1 SGHTA and CDR2 FQGNSA. The CDR3 has 13 residues. V was pared by 5 bases and J by 1 base, with 7 bases between. The CDR3 spells CASSRDRTDTQYF. The CDR3 region has the DNA TGTGCCAGCAGCCGTGACCGCACAGATACGCAGTATTTT.

The chain links TRBV29-1 to TRBJ1-1; D gene unclear. Germline values: CDR1 SQVTM, CDR2 ANQGSEA. Trimming pared 5 bases from V and 2 bases from J, leaving 9 bases between. The CDR3 spans 12 residues. Here the CDR3 reads CSVSIQNTEAFF. The DNA for the CDR3 is TGCAGCGTTTCTATTCAAAACACTGAAGCTTTCTTT.

This clone was recorded a few times. The V call is TRBV7-9, the J call TRBJ1-5, with unresolved D. The CDR3 length is 16 residues. Germline assignment: CDR1 SEHNR and CDR2 FQNEAQ (reference sequence). Trimming took off 6 bases at V and 4 bases at J, with 19 bases between the two ends. CDR3 sequence (DNA): TGTGCCAGCAGTTCCATTTTCCCCCGATGGAATCAGCCCCAGCATTTT. Translated, it gives CASSSIFPRWNQPQHF.